Below are 22 T cell receptor beta chains sequenced from a single sample in a study of blood T cell repertoires in COVID-19. The protocol was immunoSEQ multiplex PCR, while the TCRdb copy is restricted to in-frame clones and leaves out a portion. Of 90,000 to 100,000 clones listed, about four fifths are singletons. Specimen: peripheral blood. Receptor source: a man aged 60-69 years with acute or convalescent COVID-19.

The genes are TRBV30 and TRBJ2-2; D remains unclear. V dropped 5 bases and J dropped 2 bases, with 6 bases sitting between them. CDR3 length: 12 amino acids. In germline, CDR1 is GTSNPN, CDR2 SVGIG (reference sequence). In nucleotides, the CDR3 is TGTGCCTGGGGCACCAACACCGGGGAGCTGTTTTTT. Its protein is CAWGTNTGELFF.

This clone was detected only a few times. J is TRBJ1-1 and V is TRBV5-1; possibly TRBD1 for D (6 bases). Germline loops: CDR1 SGHRS, CDR2 YFSETQ. The CDR3 is 13 residues long. Trimming cost V 3 bases and J 4 bases, with 10 bases left between them. CDR3 sequence: CASSYREGTEAFF. The CDR3 DNA sequence: TGCGCCAGCAGCTACAGGGAGGGCACTGAAGCTTTCTTT.

The gene calls are TRBV13 and TRBJ2-1; weak D call: TRBD2 (6 bases). The V and J ends lost 1 base and 0 bases respectively, with 19 bases between them. CDR3 size: 19 residues. Germline CDR1 is PRHDT and CDR2 is FYEKMQ (reference sequence). The chain's CDR3 is CASSLAGDPFVSSYNEQFF. CDR3 DNA sequence: TGTGCCAGCAGCTTAGCGGGAGATCCCTTCGTAAGCTCCTACAATGAGCAGTTCTTC.

The chain is built from TRBV2 and TRBJ2-7; 8 bases are a match to TRBD2. Germline V gene sequence: CDR1 SNHLY, CDR2 FYNNEI. The CDR3 has 13 amino acids. V was clipped by 5 bases and J by 2 bases; unmatched bases: 2. Here the CDR3 reads CASSTGLAYEQYF. The CDR3, as DNA: TGTGCCAGCAGTACGGGACTAGCCTACGAGCAGTACTTC.

The V gene is TRBV7-3, the J gene TRBJ1-2; D is unclear. This CDR3 is 12 amino acids long. CDR1 is SGHTA, CDR2 FQGTGA, per germline. The ends were cut back, 4 bases at V and 8 bases at J, with 11 bases in the middle. CDR3: CASSSWLGGYTF. In nucleotides, the CDR3 is TGTGCCAGCAGCTCCTGGCTTGGCGGCTACACCTTC.

CDR3 protein: CASSQDRSSDEQFF. Here the CDR3 DNA reads TGTGCCAGCAGCCAAGATAGATCCAGCGATGAGCAGTTCTTC. The chain joins TRBV4-2 to TRBJ2-1; no firm D call. This CDR3 is 14 amino acids long. Trimming removed 0 bases from V and 8 bases from J, with 11 bases in between. Germline CDR1 reads LGHNA; CDR2 reads YNFKEQ.

The chain employs TRBV7-3 and TRBJ1-3, with 7 bases aligning to TRBD1. After removal of 5 bases from V and 4 bases from J, the junction contained 11 bases not matched to a gene. Germline CDR1 and CDR2: SGHTA and FQGTGA. There are 16 residues in the CDR3. The CDR3 here is CASSTIGGGLGNTIYF. The CDR3 region has the DNA TGTGCCAGCAGCACTATAGGAGGGGGCCTCGGAAACACCATATATTTT.

The rearrangement uses TRBV4-3 and TRBJ1-2, with unresolved D. The CDR3 runs to 16 residues. The germline V and J ends were trimmed by 0 bases and 3 bases, with 14 bases remaining between them. Germline assignment: CDR1 LGHNA and CDR2 YSLEER. This CDR3 is CASSQDWASAHYGYTF. The CDR3 DNA reads TGCGCCAGCAGCCAAGATTGGGCCTCGGCGCACTATGGCTACACCTTC.

In its sample, this clone is medium-sized (0.01 to 0.1%). The chain has TRBV4-1 and TRBJ1-2; the D is unclear. Germline-derived CDR1 and CDR2 are MGHRA and YSYEKL. The CDR3 length is 15 residues. The V gene lost 2 bases and the J gene lost 4 bases, with 14 bases spanning the gap. The chain's CDR3 is CASSQSGEAGYGYTF. In DNA, the CDR3 is TGCGCCAGCAGCCAATCCGGGGAAGCTGGCTATGGCTACACCTTC.

The CDR3 region is CASSLMGARGGYTF. The CDR3 nucleotides read TGTGCCAGCAGTTTAATGGGGGCTAGGGGTGGCTACACCTTC. The rearrangement links TRBV27 to TRBJ1-2; tentatively, D is TRBD1 (6 bases). V was pared by 2 bases and J by 7 bases, with 14 bases between. Germline lookup yields CDR1 MNHEY and CDR2 SMNVEV (reference sequence). The CDR3 length is 14 residues.

This chain links TRBV6-5 with TRBJ1-5, with TRBD1 matching over 8 bases. Trimming cost V 5 bases and J 4 bases; bases outside gene matches: 4. Germline V lookup: CDR1 MNHEY, CDR2 SVGAGI. This CDR3 has 14 residues. The CDR3 region has the DNA TGTGCCAGCAGTCCGGGACAGGTTAATCAGCCCCAGCATTTT. It translates to CASSPGQVNQPQHF.

The chain joins TRBV18 to TRBJ1-5, with 12 positions matching TRBD1. Trimming took 0 bases from V and 6 from J; bases not matched to a gene: 3. Germline-derived CDR1 and CDR2 are KGHSH and LQKENI. The CDR3 totals 16 residues. The CDR3 loop is CASSPPGQGASQPQHF. CDR3 bases: TGTGCCAGCTCACCACCGGGACAGGGGGCGAGTCAGCCCCAGCATTTT.

J is TRBJ1-1 and V is TRBV14, with D perhaps TRBD1 (6 bases). The germline V and J ends were trimmed by 4 bases and 5 bases, with 17 bases remaining between them. From germline, CDR1 is SGHDN and CDR2 FVKESK. The CDR3 length is 15 residues. The chain's CDR3 is CASSLRDKRGTEAFF. The CDR3 coding sequence is TGTGCCAGCAGCCTCCGGGACAAAAGAGGGACTGAAGCTTTCTTT.

V and J are TRBV6-5 and TRBJ2-3; the match to TRBD1 covers 8 bases. There are 15 residues in the CDR3. Trimming took 5 bases from V and 6 from J; bases not matched to a gene: 10. Germline assignment: CDR1 MNHEY and CDR2 SVGAGI. The CDR3 bases are TGTGCCAGCAGTAAAACGACAGGGGTGATCGATACGCAGTATTTT. Amino acids: CASSKTTGVIDTQYF.

The genes are TRBV2 and TRBJ1-1; D is ambiguous. The CDR3 is made up of 11 amino acids. V lost 4 bases to trimming and J lost 5 bases, with 5 bases between them. The germline V gene has CDR1 SNHLY and CDR2 FYNNEI. CDR3: CASSVRTEAFF. DNA of the CDR3: TGTGCCAGCAGTGTGCGAACTGAAGCTTTCTTT.

V and J are TRBV15 and TRBJ2-5; possible D gene TRBD2, 5 bases. Germline V gene sequence: CDR1 LNHNV, CDR2 YYDKDF (reference sequence). Trimming shortened V by 0 bases and J by 2 bases, and 13 bases separated the two germline ends. CDR3 size: 16 residues. CDR3: CATSRDSGEPQETQYF. The DNA of the CDR3 is TGTGCCACCAGCAGAGATTCCGGGGAGCCGCAAGAGACCCAGTACTTC.

The chain recombines TRBV29-1 with TRBJ2-2, with 7 bases that match TRBD1. CDR3 size: 13 residues. Looked up from germline, CDR1 is SQVTM and CDR2 is ANQGSEA. V lost 2 bases and J lost 5; bases outside the gene matches: 2. CDR3 DNA sequence: TGCAGCGTTGAAAGGGGGCCAACCGGGGAGCTGTTTTTT. Encoded protein: CSVERGPTGELFF.

This rearrangement joins TRBV5-1 to TRBJ1-1, with 7 bases fitting TRBD1. This CDR3 contains 16 residues. The ends lost 0 bases at V and 4 bases at J; junction bases unmatched: 9. Germline V gene sequence: CDR1 SGHRS, CDR2 YFSETQ. The CDR3 is CASSLAGIGGTTEAFF. CDR3 sequence (DNA): TGCGCCAGCAGCTTGGCCGGGATAGGGGGCACCACTGAAGCTTTCTTT.

J is TRBJ2-3 and V is TRBV9; 11 bases line up with TRBD2. After removal of 0 bases from V and 2 bases from J, the junction contained 5 bases not matched to a gene. The V gene's germline CDR1 is SGDLS and CDR2 YYNGEE. The CDR3 covers 17 residues. The CDR3 sequence: CASSVGLAGGITDTQYF. In nucleotides, the CDR3 is TGTGCCAGCAGCGTAGGGCTAGCGGGGGGAATCACAGATACGCAGTATTTT.

Worth noting for this clone: A read error may account for a junction end that differs from germline. The rearrangement uses TRBV4-1 and TRBJ2-2; tentatively, D is TRBD1 (6 bases). The CDR3 consists of 17 residues. Per germline, CDR1 MGHRA and CDR2 YSYEKL. CDR3 sequence (DNA): TGCGCCAGCAGCCAAGATGCGCCAGGGGCAAACAGCGGGGAGCTGTTTTTT. Translation: CASSQDAPGANSGELFF.

This chain connects TRBV24-1 to TRBJ2-6; 7 bases are shared with TRBD1. The CDR3 has 16 amino acids. Germline lookup yields CDR1 KGHDR and CDR2 SFDVKD. Trimming removed 9 bases from V and 0 bases from J; junction bases left unmatched: 7. The CDR3 nucleotides are TGTGCCACCGCCCCTCGGGACAGCTCTGGGGCCAACGTCCTGACTTTC. This gives the protein CATAPRDSSGANVLTF.

As for this clone: Within the sample, other DNA sequences also encode this same CDR3. The rearrangement joins TRBV7-8 to TRBJ1-3, with D perhaps matching TRBD1 (5 bases). Germline assignment: CDR1 SGHVS and CDR2 FQNEAQ. V lost 1 base, J lost 1 base, and 11 bases lay in between. The CDR3 totals 16 residues. The CDR3 DNA reads as TGTGCCAGCAGCTTAGTTGGACAACCATCTGGAAACACCATATATTTT. Its protein product is CASSLVGQPSGNTIYF.